Following are 18 T cell receptor beta chains from one sample sequenced in a study of T cells in Graves' hyperthyroidism and ophthalmopathy. Authors of the study amplified TCR beta CDR3 regions from RNA transcripts. TCR CDR3 underwent first-round RT-PCR with the HTBI primer set. MiXCR, applied by TCRdb to the multiplex PCR reads, yields one record per CDR3 protein. The sample comprises 380,000 or so distinct CDR3 sequences, approximately 15% of which are singletons, and approximately 25% rests with the top ten. Sequenced input: blood. The receptors stem from a woman aged 25 to 39 with Graves' hyperthyroidism.

This clonotype has only a few counts. The V call is TRBV7-9, the J call TRBJ2-3; D is unresolved. This CDR3 comprises 16 residues. Trimming cost V 4 bases and J 0 bases, with 14 bases left between them. Germline values: CDR1 SEHNR, CDR2 FQNEAQ (reference sequence). The CDR3 nucleotides read TGTGCCAGCAGCTCGCCTTTAGAGGATAGCACAGATACGCAGTATTTT. Its translation: CASSSPLEDSTDTQYF.

J is TRBJ2-1 and V is TRBV6-1; D might be TRBD2 (7 bases). The CDR3 is made up of 14 amino acids. V lost 3 bases and J 8 bases, leaving 14 bases between the germline ends. Germline CDR1 MNHNS, CDR2 SASEGT. This CDR3 is CASSESGGRDEQFF. Written as DNA, the CDR3 is TGTGCCAGCAGTGAGTCGGGGGGCAGGGATGAGCAGTTCTTC.

The sample holds many counts of this clonotype. This chain uses TRBV5-1 with TRBJ2-3; tentative D call: TRBD2 (6 bases). From germline, CDR1 is SGHRS and CDR2 YFSETQ. Trimming stripped 3 bases from V and 3 bases from J, with 11 bases between. This CDR3 has 14 residues. The DNA for the CDR3 is TGCGCCAGCAGCTCGGGAGTCGCGACAGATACGCAGTATTTT. It specifies CASSSGVATDTQYF.

This clonotype was picked up a small number of times. The genes are TRBV7-9 and TRBJ2-5, with 8 bases that match TRBD2. The V segment lost 8 bases and the J segment 5 bases; nucleotides outside the gene matches: 13. The germline gives CDR1 SEHNR, CDR2 FQNEAQ (reference sequence). This CDR3 is 15 amino acids long. CDR3 amino acids: CASSLPGGGRETQYF. The CDR3 bases are TGTGCCAGCTCCCTCCCGGGGGGGGGCAGGGAGACCCAGTACTTC.

This clonotype was counted between two and nine times. The V and J genes are TRBV7-2 and TRBJ2-2; D not resolved. V dropped 4 bases and J dropped 3 bases, with 6 bases sitting between them. This CDR3 spans 13 amino acids. Germline V lookup: CDR1 SGHTA, CDR2 FQGNSA. This chain's CDR3 is CASSSLDTGELFF. The CDR3 region has the DNA TGTGCCAGCAGCTCTCTAGACACCGGGGAGCTGTTTTTT.

This clonotype was seen at least ten times. V and J are TRBV28 and TRBJ2-1; 9 bases match TRBD1. Trimming cost V 6 bases and J 5 bases; bases outside gene matches: 11. CDR1 is MDHEN, CDR2 SYDVKM, per germline. The CDR3 loop spans 16 amino acids. CDR3 sequence: CASRTHLRDRDNEQFF. The DNA of the CDR3 is TGTGCCAGCAGGACTCACCTCCGGGACAGGGACAATGAGCAGTTCTTC.

In its sample, this clonotype was seen a few times. The chain recombines TRBV29-1 with TRBJ2-2; TRBD1 aligns across 10 bases. Trimming at V came to 0 bases and at J to 5 bases, leaving 6 bases not matched to a gene. Per germline, CDR1 SQVTM and CDR2 ANQGSEA. This CDR3 comprises 16 residues. The chain's CDR3 is CSVEEGTGDETGELFF. As DNA, the CDR3 is TGCAGCGTTGAAGAGGGGACAGGGGATGAAACCGGGGAGCTGTTTTTT.

This clonotype was found many times. The chain links TRBV20-1 to TRBJ2-3, with TRBD2 identical over 14 bases. There are 18 residues in the CDR3. The V gene's germline CDR1 is DFQATT and CDR2 SNEGSKA (reference sequence). J was trimmed by 2 bases and V by 4 bases; bases with no gene match: 11. As DNA, the CDR3 is TGCAGTGCTACCCATCCCGGGACTAGCGGGAGAACCACAGATACGCAGTATTTT. Its protein product is CSATHPGTSGRTTDTQYF.

The rearrangement links TRBV5-1 to TRBJ2-1, with TRBD1 as a possible D gene (6 bases). V lost 5 bases, J lost 6 bases, and 15 bases lay in between. The V gene's germline CDR1 is SGHRS and CDR2 YFSETQ. CDR3 length: 14 amino acids. The CDR3 region is CASRGDKVLNEQFF. The DNA of the CDR3 is TGCGCCAGCAGGGGGGACAAGGTCCTCAATGAGCAGTTCTTC. The complete variable domain, with remaining parts taken from reference TRBV5-1 and TRBJ2-1, reads KAGVTQTPRYLIKTRGQQVTLSCSPISGHRSVSWYQQTPGQGLQFLFEYFSETQRNKGNFPGRFSGRQFSNSRSEMNVSTLELGDSALYLCASRGDKVLNEQFFGPGTRLTVL.

Only a few counts were recorded for this clonotype. The chain carries TRBV20-1 and TRBJ2-5; 9 bases agree with TRBD2. Germline CDR1 and CDR2: DFQATT and SNEGSKA (reference sequence). The ends lost 0 bases at V and 5 bases at J; junction bases unmatched: 7. The CDR3 runs 15 residues. Here the CDR3 DNA reads TGCAGTGCTAGAGATCGTTTAGCGGGAGAGGAGACCCAGTACTTC. It specifies CSARDRLAGEETQYF.

Comment on this clonotype: This may arise from a read error, as a much more abundant clone is one base away. The chain couples TRBV11-2 to TRBJ2-5; D is unresolved. V was clipped by 5 bases and J by 7 bases, with 20 bases between them. The CDR3 loop spans 15 amino acids. Germline V lookup: CDR1 SGHAT, CDR2 FQNNGV. The chain's CDR3 is CASSPLAASFGTQYF. For the CDR3, the DNA is TGTGCCAGCAGCCCTCTGGCCGCTTCCTTCGGGACCCAGTACTTC.

Ten or more counts support this clonotype. The limits of the CDR3 on the DNA are not certain, so only TCRdb's listed CDR3 is given. This chain's CDR3 is CASSQGPGSCFF. The chain joins TRBV3-1 to TRBJ2-2. Germline V gene sequence: CDR1 LGHDT, CDR2 YNNKEL (reference sequence). The CDR3 is 12 residues long, counting both termini.

This clonotype was observed at least ten times. The rearrangement links TRBV6-1 to TRBJ2-5; TRBD2 matches at 16 bases. The CDR3 is 17 residues long. The germline CDR1 and CDR2 sequences are MNHNS and SASEGT. V lost 6 bases and J lost 5; bases outside the gene matches: 9. The CDR3 region is CASRRAPGLAGGETQYF. CDR3 nucleotides: TGTGCCAGCAGGCGAGCTCCGGGACTAGCGGGAGGGGAGACCCAGTACTTC.

This clonotype appeared many times. The chain employs TRBV29-1 and TRBJ1-2, with 10 bases fitting TRBD1. Trimming took 2 bases from V and 10 from J; bases not matched to a gene: 13. The CDR3 extends over 15 amino acids. Germline V lookup: CDR1 SQVTM, CDR2 ANQGSEA. In DNA form, the CDR3 reads TGCAGCGTTGAAATCCGACAGGGGGCGCGGGGGGACTACACCTTC. Its translation is CSVEIRQGARGDYTF.

V is TRBV7-9 and J is TRBJ2-3; 7 positions agree with TRBD2. Germline V lookup: CDR1 SEHNR, CDR2 FQNEAQ (reference sequence). The junction had 7 bases not matched to a gene; V was cut back by 5 bases and J by 5 bases. The CDR3 runs to 14 residues. The CDR3 DNA is TGTGCCAGCAGCCTCGGACTAGTCGGAGATACGCAGTATTTT. It specifies CASSLGLVGDTQYF.

The chain joins TRBV2 to TRBJ2-6; no clear D gene. This CDR3 is 15 amino acids long. Germline V gene lookup returns CDR1 SNHLY and CDR2 FYNNEI. V lost 3 bases and J 3 bases, leaving 9 bases between the germline ends. DNA of the CDR3: TGTGCCAGCAGTGAGAACAACAATGGGGCCAACGTCCTGACTTTC. Its protein product is CASSENNNGANVLTF.

Notes on this clonotype: A much larger clonotype is one base distant, so this may be a read error. CDR3 DNA: TGTGCCAGCAGCCTGGGGGCGAATCGGGTGAGCACTGAAGCTTTCTTT. Translation: CASSLGANRVSTEAFF. This chain joins TRBV7-8 and TRBJ1-1; D may be TRBD1 (6 bases). Germline V gives CDR1 SGHVS, CDR2 FQNEAQ. V was cut by 5 bases and J by 4 bases, with 20 bases left in between. The CDR3 runs to 16 residues.

This sequence joins TRBV19 and TRBJ1-5; weak D call: TRBD1 (6 bases). Germline V gives CDR1 LNHDA, CDR2 SQIVND (reference sequence). The CDR3 extends over 14 amino acids. Trimming pared 2 bases from V and 7 bases from J, leaving 12 bases between. CDR3 protein: CASSITSGGQPQHF. The CDR3 nucleotides read TGTGCCAGTAGTATAACGTCGGGGGGCCAGCCCCAGCATTTT.